The rows below give T cell receptor beta chains drawn from one sample of a study of T cells in Graves' hyperthyroidism and ophthalmopathy. Via MiXCR, TCRdb re-called the multiplex PCR reads, giving one row per CDR3 protein. The sample contains 600,000 to 800,000 distinct CDR3 sequences, over 35% of which appear only once. Specimen: blood. These receptors all stem from a woman aged 40 to 50 with Graves' hyperthyroidism. Each CDR3 is given without its conserved first and last residue. Fields, in order: V gene, clone size, CDR3 protein. Clone size is given for some rows only: seen once, a few or many times, or a class if the clone is expanded.

v_call: TRBV10-3; clone_size: many; cdr3_aa: ASSELPSAF
v_call: TRBV6-6; clone_size: NA; cdr3_aa: ASNPSGSNQPQH
v_call: TRBV11-2; clone_size: NA; cdr3_aa: ASSLSLPGGGTETQY
v_call: TRBV19; clone_size: NA; cdr3_aa: ASTAVRGTEAF
v_call: TRBV5-1; clone_size: NA; cdr3_aa: ASSSTLTGTSTGNTIY
v_call: TRBV20-1; clone_size: NA; cdr3_aa: SARVSGDRYT
v_call: TRBV7-2; clone_size: NA; cdr3_aa: ASSLAFEQF
v_call: TRBV19; clone_size: NA; cdr3_aa: ASSFGQGTNSPLH
v_call: TRBV24-1; clone_size: many; cdr3_aa: ATSNSSGNLYGYT
v_call: TRBV4-3; clone_size: many; cdr3_aa: ASSQDPRTAYGYT
v_call: TRBV2; clone_size: NA; cdr3_aa: ASSQDPPPFDLHTEAF
v_call: TRBV4-1; clone_size: NA; cdr3_aa: ASSLISNTGELF
v_call: TRBV5-8; clone_size: NA; cdr3_aa: ASAFYGYT
v_call: TRBV29-1; clone_size: many; cdr3_aa: SIYLANEQY
v_call: TRBV3-1; clone_size: few; cdr3_aa: ASSQTTNNQPQH
v_call: TRBV3-1; clone_size: few; cdr3_aa: ASGTQNTEAF
v_call: TRBV4-3; clone_size: few; cdr3_aa: ASSQGLLAGGTSSYEQY
v_call: TRBV7-3; clone_size: NA; cdr3_aa: ASSLQAAGGGGELF
v_call: TRBV5-6; clone_size: few; cdr3_aa: ASSLMREEEKLF
v_call: TRBV20-1; clone_size: NA; cdr3_aa: SAHPLVGLAGGPGETQY
v_call: TRBV13; clone_size: few; cdr3_aa: ASSSVGDTQY
v_call: TRBV12-3/TRBV12-4; clone_size: many; cdr3_aa: ASTLRGRENTEAF
v_call: TRBV24-1; clone_size: NA; cdr3_aa: ATSVGRADTQY
v_call: TRBV29-1; clone_size: many; cdr3_aa: SVGSGRAFYEQY
v_call: TRBV7-9; clone_size: NA; cdr3_aa: ASSPLAGGSGANVLT
v_call: TRBV29-1; clone_size: many; cdr3_aa: SVTLRSSGNTIY
v_call: TRBV6-2/TRBV6-3; clone_size: few; cdr3_aa: ASKEERGYT
v_call: TRBV7-2; clone_size: once; cdr3_aa: ASSYAGRRDYGYT
v_call: TRBV7-9; clone_size: NA; cdr3_aa: ASSPQGVGELF
v_call: TRBV6-5; clone_size: many; cdr3_aa: ASSYEGGTEAF
v_call: TRBV5-1; clone_size: few; cdr3_aa: ASSLAGTRNTEAF
v_call: TRBV7-3; clone_size: many; cdr3_aa: ASRGPWNTGELF
v_call: TRBV25-1; clone_size: many; cdr3_aa: ASSLGDPNYGYT
v_call: TRBV6-4; clone_size: NA; cdr3_aa: ASSARTGDQPQH
v_call: TRBV5-1; clone_size: NA; cdr3_aa: ASTEELSTDTQY
v_call: TRBV5-5; clone_size: many; cdr3_aa: ASSWPGTGVYGYT
v_call: TRBV15; clone_size: many; cdr3_aa: ATSRGLQGGETQY
v_call: TRBV7-2; clone_size: NA; cdr3_aa: ASSQEWVGRVPNEQY
v_call: TRBV6-6; clone_size: NA; cdr3_aa: ASSYEPLSGNTIY
v_call: TRBV28; clone_size: few; cdr3_aa: ASSLQGGRTEAF
v_call: TRBV12-3/TRBV12-4; clone_size: few; cdr3_aa: ASSWGTVVRGGLF
v_call: TRBV20-1; clone_size: NA; cdr3_aa: SASTSGGTGGYT
v_call: TRBV6-1; clone_size: NA; cdr3_aa: ASSQDGVANYGYT
v_call: TRBV28; clone_size: few; cdr3_aa: AVRRPGYGYT
v_call: TRBV9; clone_size: NA; cdr3_aa: ASSSEGTSNEQY
v_call: TRBV6-5; clone_size: many; cdr3_aa: ASRSGGAYEQY
v_call: TRBV10-3; clone_size: NA; cdr3_aa: ASSSPGTVNTEAF
v_call: TRBV6-5; clone_size: NA; cdr3_aa: ASSDRTVQETQY
v_call: TRBV9; clone_size: many; cdr3_aa: ASSVDAESHTEAF
v_call: TRBV7-9; clone_size: many; cdr3_aa: ASSLTGTLLYGYT
v_call: TRBV10-3; clone_size: many; cdr3_aa: AISDGLTRNINYGYT
v_call: TRBV5-1; clone_size: NA; cdr3_aa: ASSLSPGTGDEKLF
v_call: TRBV6-2/TRBV6-3; clone_size: few; cdr3_aa: ASSFTGAAYT
v_call: TRBV7-2; clone_size: few; cdr3_aa: ASSKGRDRGLGYT
v_call: TRBV7-8; clone_size: NA; cdr3_aa: ASTKQGANVLT